The clone carrying this TCR beta chain turned up a few times. This sample was taken from a study of beta chain features in type 1 diabetes. Germline values: CDR1 SGHDN, CDR2 FVKESK. This CDR3 is 18 amino acids long. The V and J ends lost 5 bases and 3 bases respectively, with 23 bases between them. Expressed TCRB transcripts got sequenced, as all isolated RNA was reverse transcribed. Naive, central memory and regulatory T cell samples came to a mean of roughly 4 million reads. Repertoires were generated with immunoSEQ multiplex PCR, while TCRdb's copy carries only in-frame clones and drops some. The table records about half a million clones, more than 9.5% of them present only once.

This receptor was obtained from a woman aged 18-35 years in good health. Sequenced sample: naive CD4+ T cells from blood. The genes are TRBV14 and TRBJ2-1; D unclear. The CDR3 reads CASSAPDRHARLYNEQFF. The CDR3 nucleotides are TGTGCCAGCAGCGCGCCAGACCGGCACGCGAGACTCTACAATGAGCAGTTCTTC.